These T cell receptor beta chains were read from a single sample in a study of early T cells in non-severe SARS-CoV-2 infection. TCRdb itself ran the 5' RACE reads through MiXCR, one entry per CDR3 protein. The data show around 84,000 distinct CDR3 sequences, roughly an eighth seen once. The sample consisted of whole blood. These receptors all stem from an adult who was a healthcare worker with PCR-confirmed SARS-CoV-2 infection or an uninfected control (not recorded which). Each CDR3 is given with its conserved first and last residue. The D gene is left open where the match is weak. Clone size appears in some rows only: once, few, many, or a class for an expanded clone.

>TRBJ2-1|-|TRBV27|many
CASSSTIGQKKFF
TGTGCCAGCAGCTCAACTATTGGCCAGAAAAAGTTCTTC
>TRBJ2-1|TRBD1|TRBV29-1|few
CSVGQVQREQFF
TGCAGCGTGGGACAGGTTCAAAGGGAGCAGTTCTTC
>TRBJ1-1|-|TRBV27|-
CASSLSSGYTEAFF
TGTGCCAGCAGTTTATCGTCAGGGTACACTGAAGCTTTCTTT
>TRBJ2-7|TRBD2|TRBV29-1|-
CSVEDQRGYEQYF
TGCAGCGTTGAAGATCAGCGGGGCTACGAGCAGTACTTC
>TRBJ1-1|TRBD1|TRBV9|many
CASSAGQGSVDTEAFF
TGTGCCAGCAGCGCGGGACAGGGGTCTGTGGACACTGAAGCTTTCTTT
>TRBJ2-3|-|TRBV7-8|-
CASSSPQDTQYF
TGTGCCAGCAGCTCCCCCCAGGATACGCAGTATTTT
>TRBJ2-7|-|TRBV30|-
CAWSVLQVWYF
TGTGCCTGGAGTGTACTACAGGTTTGGTACTTC
>TRBJ2-2|TRBD2|TRBV28|-
CASSFQLAGVTGELFF
TGTGCCAGCAGTTTCCAACTAGCGGGAGTTACCGGGGAGCTGTTTTTT
>TRBJ2-7|-|TRBV4-2|-
CASSQQGRDDEQYF
TGTGCCAGCAGCCAACAGGGACGTGATGACGAGCAGTACTTC
>TRBJ1-1|-|TRBV6-2/TRBV6-3|-
CASRHTEAFF
TGTGCCAGCAGGCACACTGAAGCTTTCTTT
>TRBJ2-3|-|TRBV10-3|-
CAISWGTDTQYF
TGTGCCATCAGTTGGGGGACAGATACGCAGTATTTT
>TRBJ2-7|TRBD1|TRBV4-1|once
CASSPPRGTAYEQYF
TGCGCCAGCAGCCCCCCGAGAGGGACAGCCTACGAGCAGTACTTC
>TRBJ2-7|-|TRBV7-7|-
CASSPIIFEAGSYEQYF
TGTGCCAGCAGCCCTATCATCTTCGAGGCAGGCTCCTACGAGCAGTACTTC
>TRBJ1-5|-|TRBV20-1|few
CSARSEGIQPQHF
TGCAGTGCTAGATCCGAGGGGATTCAGCCCCAGCATTTT
>TRBJ2-3|-|TRBV7-2|few
CASSFNRATDTQYF
TGTGCCAGCAGCTTCAACAGGGCTACAGATACGCAGTATTTT
>TRBJ2-3|-|TRBV28|-
CTSREPAVSTDTQYF
TGTACCAGCAGGGAGCCAGCGGTTAGCACAGATACGCAGTATTTT
>TRBJ1-1|-|TRBV18|few
CASSPLEGPNTEVFF
TGTGCCAGCTCACCACTCGAAGGGCCGAACACTGAAGTTTTCTTT
>TRBJ2-3|-|TRBV7-2|few
CASSWDPGTTDTQYF
TGTGCCAGCAGCTGGGACCCCGGCACCACAGATACGCAGTATTTT
>TRBJ1-5|TRBD1|TRBV11-2|-
CASSFSGGHQPQHF
TGTGCCAGCAGCTTTTCAGGGGGGCATCAGCCCCAGCATTTT
>TRBJ2-1|-|TRBV29-1|-
CSGDRSGINEQFF
TGCAGCGGCGACAGGAGCGGGATCAATGAGCAGTTCTTC
>TRBJ2-4|TRBD1|TRBV28|few
CASTTPGTGRNIQYF
TGTGCCAGCACCACACCAGGGACAGGGAGGAACATTCAGTACTTC
>TRBJ1-2|-|TRBV29-1|few
CSVELDEGPNYGYTF
TGCAGCGTTGAACTAGACGAAGGCCCTAACTATGGCTACACCTTC
>TRBJ1-1|-|TRBV7-2|few
CASSPRGGLGNTEAFF
TGTGCCAGCAGCCCCCGCGGGGGGCTTGGAAACACTGAAGCTTTCTTT
>TRBJ1-1|TRBD1|TRBV11-3|-
CASGSRTGEAFF
TGTGCCAGCGGTTCTCGGACAGGTGAAGCTTTCTTT
>TRBJ2-1|-|TRBV19|few
CASSIQTSYNEQFF
TGTGCCAGTAGTATTCAGACTAGTTACAATGAGCAGTTCTTC
>TRBJ1-5|-|TRBV20-1|many
CSARGPGTVGLVNSNQPQHF
TGCAGTGCTAGAGGTCCCGGGACGGTGGGGTTAGTTAATAGCAATCAGCCCCAGCATTTT
>TRBJ1-1|-|TRBV5-6|-
CASSLIRPRSTTEAFF
TGTGCCAGCAGCTTGATTCGGCCCCGTTCCACCACTGAAGCTTTCTTT
>TRBJ2-1|TRBD2|TRBV20-1|few
CSASRQGLVNEQFF
TGCAGTGCTAGTCGCCAGGGACTAGTTAATGAGCAGTTCTTC
>TRBJ2-2|TRBD2|TRBV10-2|-
CASSPSGRATGELFF
TGCGCCAGCAGTCCAAGCGGGAGGGCCACCGGGGAGCTGTTTTTT
>TRBJ2-5|TRBD1|TRBV7-9|few
CASSLRTGKTQYF
TGTGCCAGCAGCTTACGGACAGGAAAGACCCAGTACTTC
>TRBJ2-7|-|TRBV27|-
CASSLIRDRSYEQYF
TGTGCCAGCAGTCTGATACGGGACCGATCCTACGAGCAGTACTTC
>TRBJ2-1|-|TRBV20-1|-
CSAGGLLNEQFF
TGCAGTGCTGGGGGACTTCTCAATGAGCAGTTCTTC
>TRBJ2-7|-|TRBV2|-
CASSGDTYEQYF
TGTGCCAGCAGTGGGGATACCTACGAGCAGTACTTC
>TRBJ2-7|-|TRBV5-6|many
CASSSAQGHEQYF
TGTGCCAGCAGCTCGGCGCAGGGACACGAGCAGTACTTC
>TRBJ2-3|TRBD2|TRBV2|-
CASSLSGSGRSETQYF
TGTGCCAGCAGTTTGTCGGGTAGCGGGAGGTCTGAGACGCAGTATTTT
>TRBJ2-3|-|TRBV5-1|few
CASSRGTLNTDTQYF
TGCGCCAGCAGTAGGGGGACTCTGAACACAGATACGCAGTATTTT